These 23 T cell receptor beta chains came from one sample sequenced in a study of lymphopenia after photon versus proton radiotherapy. This table comes from immunoSEQ multiplex PCR, and its TCRdb copy is limited to in-frame clones, with some not included. The table includes roughly 32,000 clones, 94% detected once. The source material was peripheral blood, sampled from a patient treated with photon-based radiotherapy. All receptors derive from a woman aged 45-59 years with cholangiocarcinoma.

Here the CDR3 DNA reads TGTGCCAGCAGTTTAGATAGGAAACCGAACACTGAAGCTTTCTTT. Amino acid sequence: CASSLDRKPNTEAFF. The rearrangement uses TRBV27 and TRBJ1-1, with D hard to call. The CDR3 runs 15 residues. With 2 bases removed from V and 1 base from J, the gap between germline ends came to 11 bases. Germline V gives CDR1 MNHEY, CDR2 SMNVEV (reference sequence).

The V gene is TRBV5-5, the J gene TRBJ1-1; D unresolved. Germline CDR1 is SGHKS and CDR2 is YYEKEE (reference sequence). This CDR3 region has 13 residues. V was cut by 0 bases and J by 3 bases, with 6 bases left in between. Here the CDR3 DNA reads TGTGCCAGCAGCTTGGCACGAGACACTGAAGCTTTCTTT. Its protein product is CASSLARDTEAFF.

The V and J genes are TRBV2 and TRBJ1-4; unclear D gene. V lost 3 bases and J lost 7, with 3 bases in between. The CDR3 sequence is 11 residues long. Germline V gives CDR1 SNHLY, CDR2 FYNNEI. CDR3 loop: CASSDFEKLFF. CDR3 in DNA: TGTGCCAGCAGTGATTTTGAAAAACTGTTTTTT.

The J gene is TRBJ2-1, the V gene TRBV7-9, with 7 bases identical to TRBD2. The J segment lost 8 bases and the V segment lost 5 bases, leaving 12 bases of the junction unmatched. The CDR3 has 15 residues. Germline V gives CDR1 SEHNR, CDR2 FQNEAQ (reference sequence). In DNA form, the CDR3 reads TGTGCCAGCAGCCATGTTCGGGGGGACCAAGATGAGCAGTTCTTC. This translates into CASSHVRGDQDEQFF.

V is TRBV5-1 and J is TRBJ2-7, with D uncertain. The V and J ends lost 4 bases and 0 bases respectively, with 11 bases between them. The CDR3 extends over 14 amino acids. Germline V gene data show CDR1 as SGHRS and CDR2 as YFSETQ. The DNA of the CDR3 is TGCGCCAGCAGCCCCCAGAATCCCTCCTACGAGCAGTACTTC. It translates to CASSPQNPSYEQYF.

The CDR3 DNA sequence: TGTGCCAGCAGCTTTCCGGGGGGGAATGACATCTCCTCCTACAATGAGCAGTTCTTC. As protein: CASSFPGGNDISSYNEQFF. The chain uses TRBV7-9 and TRBJ2-1, with 8 nucleotides matching TRBD2. The junction had 13 bases not matched to a gene; V was cut back by 3 bases and J by 0 bases. The CDR3 contains 19 residues. CDR1 and CDR2 from the germline V gene are SEHNR and FQNEAQ (reference sequence).

The chain joins TRBV6-1 to TRBJ2-7; D is unclear. The CDR3 is made up of 11 amino acids. Germline assignment: CDR1 MNHNS and CDR2 SASEGT. The germline V and J ends were trimmed by 2 bases and 6 bases, with 5 bases remaining between them. CDR3 protein: CASSELLEQYF. The CDR3 nucleotides read TGTGCCAGCAGTGAACTACTCGAGCAGTACTTC.

V and J are TRBV7-9 and TRBJ2-5; D perhaps matches TRBD1 (5 bases). Trimming cost V 5 bases and J 4 bases, with 14 bases left between them. The CDR3 has 14 residues. The germline CDR1 and CDR2 sequences are SEHNR and FQNEAQ (reference sequence). CDR3 sequence: CASSPPLGPETQYF. The CDR3 coding sequence is TGTGCCAGCAGCCCTCCCCTGGGGCCAGAGACCCAGTACTTC.

The chain is built from TRBV4-1 and TRBJ1-2; 7 nucleotides align to TRBD1. The V and J ends lost 0 bases and 6 bases, in that order; junction bases with no gene match: 7. The length of the CDR3 is 15 residues. Germline lookup yields CDR1 MGHRA and CDR2 YSYEKL. The CDR3 loop is CASSQEPTGYDGYTF. Here the CDR3 DNA reads TGCGCCAGCAGCCAAGAGCCGACAGGGTATGATGGCTACACCTTC.

The CDR3, as DNA: TGTGCCAGCAGCTTGCGGGACACCGGGGAGCTGTTTTTT. Translating it yields CASSLRDTGELFF. This sequence joins TRBV5-6 and TRBJ2-2; no firm D call. This CDR3 region has 13 residues. V was trimmed by 1 base and J by 3 bases, leaving 4 bases between them. Germline V gene sequence: CDR1 SGHDT, CDR2 YYEEEE. The variable domain in full, with the rest retrieved from reference TRBV5-6 and TRBJ2-2, is DAGVTQSPTHLIKTRGQQVTLRCSPKSGHDTVSWYQQALGQGPQFIFQYYEEEERQRGNFPDRFSGHQFPNYSSELNVNALLLGDSALYLCASSLRDTGELFFGEGSRLTVL.

The chain recombines TRBV5-6 with TRBJ2-3; D call uncertain. CDR3 length: 12 residues. Germline loops: CDR1 SGHDT, CDR2 YYEEEE. Trimming removed 1 base at V and 4 bases at J, with 4 bases between. CDR3 nucleotide sequence: TGTGCCAGCAGCTTGATCCCAGATACGCAGTATTTT. Its protein product is CASSLIPDTQYF.

The V call is TRBV10-2, the J call TRBJ2-7, with D tentatively TRBD1 or TRBD2 (5 bases each). V lost 2 bases, J lost 2 bases, and 13 bases lay in between. CDR3 length: 15 amino acids. The germline V gene has CDR1 WSHSY and CDR2 SAAADI. The CDR3 protein is CASSEHMRGPYEQYF. The CDR3 DNA sequence: TGCGCCAGCAGTGAGCATATGAGGGGACCCTACGAGCAGTACTTC.

This chain connects TRBV6-5 to TRBJ2-7, with 9 positions matching TRBD2. The CDR3 covers 13 residues. V shed 7 bases and J 7 bases; nucleotides not matched to a gene: 8. Germline V gene sequence: CDR1 MNHEY, CDR2 SVGAGI. This CDR3 is CASKASGEREQYF. The CDR3, as DNA: TGTGCCAGCAAGGCTAGCGGGGAGCGAGAGCAGTACTTC.

CDR3 in amino acids: CASSPRDNNSPLHF. The CDR3 nucleotides read TGTGCCAGCTCTCCCAGGGACAACAATTCACCCCTCCACTTT. This rearrangement joins TRBV18 to TRBJ1-6; weak D call: TRBD1 (6 bases). The CDR3 runs to 14 residues. Trimming removed 6 bases from V and 7 bases from J, with 13 bases in between. Germline CDR1 reads KGHSH; CDR2 reads LQKENI.

V is TRBV15 and J is TRBJ2-1; TRBD2 agrees at 9 bases. CDR1 and CDR2 (germline): LNHNV, YYDKDF (reference sequence). Trimming at V came to 6 bases and at J to 7 bases, leaving 7 bases not matched to a gene. The CDR3 is 14 residues long. Written as DNA, the CDR3 is TGTGCCACCAGTAGGCTAGCGGGGACGAATGAGCAGTTCTTC. Encoded protein: CATSRLAGTNEQFF.

V usage is TRBV19 and J usage is TRBJ2-1; TRBD2 matches 9 bases. CDR1 is LNHDA and CDR2 is SQIVND in the germline V gene (reference sequence). V lost 2 bases, J lost 0 bases, and 11 bases stayed unmatched. The CDR3 extends over 19 amino acids. The CDR3 region is CASSISSGDPRSSYNEQFF. The DNA of the CDR3 is TGTGCCAGTAGTATATCTAGCGGGGATCCGCGGAGCTCCTACAATGAGCAGTTCTTC.

This chain links TRBV27 with TRBJ2-3; TRBD2 might be the D (6 bases). V was shortened by 2 bases and J by 2 bases, with 11 bases between the two germline ends. The CDR3 is made up of 15 amino acids. Germline V gene sequence: CDR1 MNHEY, CDR2 SMNVEV (reference sequence). The CDR3 loop is CASSLGLLLTDTQYF. The CDR3 DNA reads TGTGCCAGCAGTTTAGGACTACTCCTCACAGATACGCAGTATTTT.

The chain combines TRBV7-9 with TRBJ1-1; possible D gene TRBD1, 6 bases. Trimming took off 0 bases at V and 11 bases at J, with 19 bases between the two ends. This CDR3 contains 15 residues. Germline CDR1 is SEHNR and CDR2 is FQNEAQ (reference sequence). CDR3 amino acids: CASSLALGQLGGAFF. The CDR3 DNA is TGTGCCAGCAGCTTAGCTCTCGGACAGTTGGGTGGGGCTTTCTTT.

This CDR3 is CATRTGGGNEQFF. CDR3 DNA sequence: TGTGCCACCCGAACGGGGGGCGGGAATGAGCAGTTCTTC. The chain couples TRBV15 to TRBJ2-1; TRBD2 is a possible D gene (7 bases). This CDR3 comprises 13 residues. The V end was cut by 8 bases, the J end by 7 bases, with 15 bases between. Germline CDR1 and CDR2: LNHNV and YYDKDF (reference sequence). The complete variable domain, with remaining parts taken from reference TRBV15 and TRBJ2-1, reads DAMVIQNPRYQVTQFGKPVTLSCSQTLNHNVMYWYQQKSSQAPKLLFHYYDKDFNNEADTPDNFQSRRPNTSFCFLDIRSPGLGDTAMYLCATRTGGGNEQFFGPGTRLTVL.

The rearrangement uses TRBV7-9 and TRBJ1-3, with TRBD1 matching 7 bases. CDR3 length: 15 amino acids. With V trimmed by 2 bases and J by 1 base, 2 bases remained unmatched. CDR1 and CDR2 (germline): SEHNR, FQNEAQ (reference sequence). In DNA, the CDR3 is TGTGCCAGCAGCTTAAACAGGGGATCTGGAAACACCATATATTTT. This translates into CASSLNRGSGNTIYF.

The chain uses TRBV4-3 and TRBJ1-1; TRBD1 might be the D (6 bases). Per the germline V gene, CDR1 is LGHNA and CDR2 is YSLEER. The CDR3 is made up of 14 amino acids. The V gene lost 5 bases and the J gene lost 7 bases, with 17 bases spanning the gap. The CDR3 DNA reads as TGCGCCAGCAGCTCAGGACAGACTTGGGGTGAAGCTTTCTTT. Amino acids: CASSSGQTWGEAFF.

The chain links TRBV27 to TRBJ1-4; possibly TRBD1 for D (5 bases). Deletions cut 2 bases from V and 2 bases from J, with 12 bases between. CDR1 and CDR2 (germline): MNHEY, SMNVEV (reference sequence). This CDR3 is 16 amino acids long. The CDR3 region is CASSLASGWTNEKLFF. The CDR3 DNA follows: TGTGCCAGCAGTTTAGCCTCAGGGTGGACTAATGAAAAACTGTTTTTT.

The chain joins TRBV19 to TRBJ1-2; weak D call: TRBD1 (6 bases). CDR1 and CDR2 from the germline V gene are LNHDA and SQIVND (reference sequence). Trimming left V 3 bases short and J 4 bases short, with 12 bases between. The CDR3 is 14 residues long. The CDR3 region is CASSIPGAAYGYTF. The CDR3 nucleotides are TGTGCCAGTAGTATCCCAGGGGCGGCCTATGGCTACACCTTC.